This TCR beta chain comes out of a study of response to subunit inactivated influenza vaccine. This clonotype appeared a few times. The antigen is not known. Study-level results: The authors suggested that every seasonal influenza vaccination recruits few new T cells.

One entry per CDR3 protein, called by TCRdb with MiXCR from the RT-PCR reads. The sample holds hundreds of thousands of distinct CDR3 sequences, approximately 13% seen once. Trimming left V 1 base short and J 4 bases short, with 9 bases between. CDR1 and CDR2 from the germline V gene are SGHRS and YFSETQ. This CDR3 has 13 amino acids. This chain links TRBV5-1 with TRBJ2-7; D uncertain. Sequences were derived from PBMCs from blood, sampled roughly 2 weeks before vaccination. The sequence came from a man aged 50-59 years who received an inactivated influenza vaccine. The CDR3 sequence: CASSLNKAYEQYF. In DNA, the CDR3 is TGCGCCAGCAGCTTGAACAAGGCTTACGAGCAGTACTTC.